The 15 T cell receptor beta chains given below trace back to one sample, sequenced in a study of shared clonotypes between healthy human individuals. Produced via immunoSEQ multiplex PCR; TCRdb's table is partial and in-frame only. The table lists 2 million to 2.5 million clones, approximately 95% of them singletons, with more than 0.1% in the top ten. Sequenced material: naive CD4+ T cells sorted from blood. Subset described: CD45RA+ positively selected. The receptor source for this set is a man younger than 30 in good health.

This clone was seen a single time. Other nucleotide sequences in the sample specify the same CDR3. The genes are TRBV9 and TRBJ1-6, with TRBD1 matching over 8 bases. This CDR3 has 14 residues. Germline trimming cut 4 bases from V and 5 bases from J; bases unmatched to any gene: 2. Germline CDR1 reads SGDLS; CDR2 reads YYNGEE. CDR3 in DNA: TGTGCCAGCAGCCTGACAGGGGATAATTCACCCCTCCACTTT. Translation gives CASSLTGDNSPLHF.

The chain joins TRBV27 to TRBJ1-2; no firm D call. Trimming stripped 1 base from V and 1 base from J, with 10 bases between. Germline lookup yields CDR1 MNHEY and CDR2 SMNVEV (reference sequence). The CDR3 runs to 15 residues. CDR3 sequence reads: CASSLLSGFNYGYTF. CDR3 sequence (DNA): TGTGCCAGCAGTTTATTAAGCGGATTTAACTATGGCTACACCTTC.

The J gene is TRBJ2-2, the V gene TRBV30; D unresolved. V was trimmed by 8 bases and J by 3 bases, leaving 16 bases between them. Germline CDR1 GTSNPN, CDR2 SVGIG (reference sequence). The CDR3 has 14 residues. The CDR3 bases are TGTGCCCTTTGCGGCCAGTCGGACACCGGGGAGCTGTTTTTT. Amino acids: CALCGQSDTGELFF.

CDR3 amino acids: CASSYSGVGGYTF. CDR3 in DNA: TGTGCCAGCAGTTACTCAGGGGTCGGTGGCTACACCTTC. V and J are TRBV6-5 and TRBJ1-2, with TRBD1 as a possible D gene (5 bases). The CDR3 is made up of 13 amino acids. V shed 0 bases and J shed 7 bases, with 9 bases lying between them. The germline gives CDR1 MNHEY, CDR2 SVGAGI.

This sequence joins TRBV7-2 and TRBJ2-5; unclear D gene. Trimming stripped 4 bases from V and 7 bases from J, with 13 bases between. The CDR3 has 13 amino acids. From germline, CDR1 is SGHTA and CDR2 FQGNSA. CDR3 bases: TGTGCCAGCAGCTACTTAGCCTCACGGACCCAGTACTTC. This translates into CASSYLASRTQYF.

The genes are TRBV4-1 and TRBJ2-4; maybe TRBD1 (6 bases). Trimming removed 1 base at V and 1 base at J, with 8 bases between. Germline assignment: CDR1 MGHRA and CDR2 YSYEKL. The CDR3 has 15 amino acids. The CDR3 sequence: CASSQGTGAKNIQYF. CDR3 bases: TGCGCCAGCAGCCAAGGTACAGGGGCCAAAAACATTCAGTACTTC.

The V call is TRBV5-4, the J call TRBJ2-3; D is perhaps TRBD2 (8 bases). V gave up 9 bases and J gave up 6 bases, with 20 bases separating them. The length of the CDR3 is 14 residues. CDR1 is SGHNT, CDR2 YYREEE, per germline (reference sequence). CDR3 coding DNA: TGTGCCACCCGAGGGGGCGGGGGGCCGGATACGCAGTATTTT. Its protein is CATRGGGGPDTQYF.

In DNA, the CDR3 is TGTAAATTCCCGGGACAGCTTTCGAGCAATCAGCCCCAGCATTTT. Its protein is CKFPGQLSSNQPQHF. The V and J genes are TRBV27 and TRBJ1-5; 7 positions match TRBD1. The CDR3 is 15 residues long. Per germline, CDR1 MNHEY and CDR2 SMNVEV (reference sequence).

The chain combines TRBV19 with TRBJ2-2; TRBD2 matches at 11 bases. Germline assignment: CDR1 LNHDA and CDR2 SQIVND (reference sequence). V trimming: 5 bases; J trimming: 8 bases; junction bases outside the gene matches: 10. The CDR3 has 16 amino acids. The CDR3 DNA follows: TGTGCCAGTAGTTCCCTCGAACTAGCGGGAGTAGGGGAGCTGTTTTTT. Translation: CASSSLELAGVGELFF.

V usage is TRBV5-1 and J usage is TRBJ1-1; D is possibly TRBD1 (5 bases). The V gene's germline CDR1 is SGHRS and CDR2 YFSETQ. The CDR3 runs 14 residues. The germline V and J ends were trimmed by 2 bases and 5 bases, with 13 bases remaining between them. The CDR3 sequence is CASSFGATGTEAFF. CDR3 sequence (DNA): TGCGCCAGCAGCTTCGGGGCGACGGGTACTGAAGCTTTCTTT.

CDR3 sequence: CASSKGNQPQHF. The CDR3 DNA reads as TGTGCCAGCTCCAAAGGGAATCAGCCCCAGCATTTT. The chain combines TRBV6-1 with TRBJ1-5; no clear D. The CDR3 spans 12 residues. V lost 8 bases to trimming and J lost 4 bases, with 9 bases between them. CDR1 MNHNS and CDR2 SASEGT come from the germline V gene.

This CDR3 is CAWSANYIEQYF. DNA of the CDR3: TGTGCCTGGAGTGCAAACTACATCGAGCAGTACTTC. The V and J genes are TRBV30 and TRBJ2-7, with D uncertain. CDR1 and CDR2 from the germline V gene are GTSNPN and SVGIG (reference sequence). This CDR3 is 12 amino acids long. V lost 1 base to trimming and J lost 6 bases, with 10 bases between them.

The rearrangement uses TRBV20-1 and TRBJ2-7; 8 nucleotides match TRBD2. The CDR3 totals 11 residues. The V and J ends lost 5 bases and 5 bases, in that order; junction bases with no gene match: 2. Looked up from germline, CDR1 is DFQATT and CDR2 is SNEGSKA (reference sequence). This CDR3 is CSASTSDEQYF. Written as DNA, the CDR3 is TGCAGTGCTTCGACTAGCGACGAGCAGTACTTC.

Concerning this clone itself: The same CDR3 arises from other DNA sequences in this sample as well. The genes are TRBV18 and TRBJ1-1; D is perhaps TRBD1 (5 bases). Germline CDR1 is KGHSH and CDR2 is LQKENI. Between the trimmed V and J ends, which lost 2 bases and 5 bases, there was a span of 12 bases. The length of the CDR3 is 14 residues. In DNA, the CDR3 is TGTGCCAGCTCACCATCGGGGACGGGGACTGAAGCTTTCTTT. This sequence encodes CASSPSGTGTEAFF.

This clone appeared once. The chain joins TRBV11-2 to TRBJ2-7; no definite D call. This CDR3 contains 14 residues. Germline values: CDR1 SGHAT, CDR2 FQNNGV. V gave up 0 bases and J gave up 2 bases, with 8 bases separating them. This CDR3 is CASSLDLWAYEQYF. DNA of the CDR3: TGTGCCAGCAGCTTAGATCTATGGGCCTACGAGCAGTACTTC.